This entry lists 17 T cell receptor beta chains sequenced from one sample in a study of CD4+ T cells in melanoma. Sequencing used immunoSEQ multiplex PCR; TCRdb keeps in-frame clones, though not all of them. The repertoire holds thousands of clones, with more than 65% as singletons. Sequencing used cells from a culture (not recorded whether cultured in vitro). Source of these receptors: a human donor with melanoma.

The CDR3 nucleotides read TGTGCCAGCAGTTACCCAGCCGGGACTAGCGGGGCCAGGGGTTTCTTC. This sequence encodes CASSYPAGTSGARGFF. The chain joins TRBV6-6 to TRBJ2-1; TRBD2 aligns across 13 bases. The CDR3 consists of 16 residues. Per the germline V gene, CDR1 is MNHNY and CDR2 is SVGAGI (reference sequence). V was pared by 2 bases and J by 16 bases, with 14 bases of the junction left unmatched.

In its sample, this clone was seen a few times. J is TRBJ2-7 and V is TRBV9, with 7 bases aligning to TRBD1. This CDR3 has 14 residues. Per germline, CDR1 SGDLS and CDR2 YYNGEE. V shed 4 bases and J 2 bases; nucleotides not matched to a gene: 6. In DNA, the CDR3 is TGTGCCAGCAGCCCGTGGGACAGTACCTACGAGCAGTACTTC. It is translated as CASSPWDSTYEQYF.

V gene TRBV7-9 combines with J gene TRBJ1-1, with D perhaps TRBD1 (5 bases). The CDR3 sequence is 15 residues long. In germline, CDR1 is SEHNR, CDR2 FQNEAQ (reference sequence). Deletions cut 5 bases from V and 1 base from J, with 14 bases between. The CDR3 nucleotides read TGTGCCAGCAGCCCCGGGACGCCTGGGAACACTGAAGCTTTCTTT. The encoded protein is CASSPGTPGNTEAFF. Using reference TRBV7-9 and TRBJ1-1 for the parts outside the CDR3, the full variable domain is DTGVSQNPRHKITKRGQNVTFRCDPISEHNRLYWYRQTLGQGPEFLTYFQNEAQLEKSRLLSDRFSAERPKGSFSTLEIQRTEQGDSAMYLCASSPGTPGNTEAFFGQGTRLTVV.

V and J are TRBV10-3 and TRBJ2-1, with 10 bases fitting TRBD2. The CDR3 covers 14 residues. Germline CDR1 reads ENHRY; CDR2 reads SYGVKD. Trimming at V came to 10 bases and at J to 1 base, leaving 4 bases not matched to a gene. This CDR3 reads CATSGGVSYNEQFF. The DNA of the CDR3 is TGTGCCACCAGCGGGGGGGTATCCTACAATGAGCAGTTCTTC.

This clone was detected a few times. The CDR3 bases are TGTGCCAGCAGCGCTAGCGGGGGGCTCTCTGGGGCCAACGTCCTGACTTTC. It encodes CASSASGGLSGANVLTF. The chain uses TRBV9 and TRBJ2-6, with 11 positions matching TRBD2. The J segment lost 0 bases and the V segment lost 3 bases, leaving 2 bases of the junction unmatched. Germline CDR1 and CDR2: SGDLS and YYNGEE. The CDR3 runs 17 residues.

The chain links TRBV4-3 to TRBJ2-3; D may be TRBD2 (6 bases). This CDR3 comprises 16 residues. V was trimmed by 3 bases and J by 0 bases, leaving 13 bases between them. Germline V gene sequence: CDR1 LGHNA, CDR2 YSLEER. CDR3 loop: CASSQASGTSTDTQYF. The CDR3 DNA follows: TGCGCCAGCAGCCAGGCATCCGGGACTAGCACAGATACGCAGTATTTT.

This rearrangement joins TRBV5-5 to TRBJ1-6; the D is unclear. V gave up 0 bases and J gave up 7 bases, with 11 bases separating them. Germline assignment: CDR1 SGHKS and CDR2 YYEKEE (reference sequence). This CDR3 contains 15 residues. The CDR3 nucleotides are TGTGCCAGCAGCTTGGAAGAGGGAGGGAATTCACCCCTCCACTTT. Encoded protein: CASSLEEGGNSPLHF.

This clone was counted between two and nine times. J is TRBJ2-3 and V is TRBV10-3; unclear D gene. The V and J ends lost 5 bases and 3 bases respectively, with 15 bases between them. This CDR3 has 15 residues. Germline CDR1 reads ENHRY; CDR2 reads SYGVKD. In nucleotides, the CDR3 is TGTGCCATCAGTAATGTGGCCCCAGGTACAGATACGCAGTATTTT. It codes for CAISNVAPGTDTQYF.

The gene calls are TRBV5-1 and TRBJ1-2; TRBD1 matches 11 bases. Germline V lookup: CDR1 SGHRS, CDR2 YFSETQ. Trimming at V came to 4 bases and at J to 6 bases, leaving 8 bases not matched to a gene. The CDR3 has 15 residues. The CDR3 is CASSGGTGGFDGYTF. The DNA for the CDR3 is TGCGCCAGCAGCGGGGGGACAGGGGGATTCGATGGCTACACCTTC.

The chain links TRBV4-3 to TRBJ1-5; maybe TRBD1 (5 bases). Per germline, CDR1 LGHNA and CDR2 YSLEER. Trimming shortened V by 0 bases and J by 7 bases, and 13 bases separated the two germline ends. CDR3 length: 15 residues. CDR3: CASSQERRGGQPQHF. CDR3 nucleotide sequence: TGCGCCAGCAGCCAAGAAAGAAGGGGTGGCCAGCCCCAGCATTTT.

The table lists this clone with a few counts. The gene calls are TRBV28 and TRBJ2-7; D gene unclear. V was clipped by 4 bases and J by 2 bases, with 6 bases between them. This CDR3 comprises 12 residues. CDR1 and CDR2 from the germline V gene are MDHEN and SYDVKM. The CDR3 here is CASSSQTYEQYF. The DNA for the CDR3 is TGTGCCAGCAGTTCACAGACCTACGAGCAGTACTTC.

The chain is built from TRBV6-5 and TRBJ2-1; weak D call: TRBD1 (6 bases). Between the trimmed V and J ends, which lost 10 bases and 5 bases, there was a span of 12 bases. The CDR3 has 12 amino acids. Germline V gene data show CDR1 as MNHEY and CDR2 as SVGAGI. The chain's CDR3 is CAIPGHHNEQFF. The CDR3 region has the DNA TGTGCCATCCCGGGACATCACAATGAGCAGTTCTTC.

The V call is TRBV7-9, the J call TRBJ1-4, with TRBD1 matching 8 bases. The CDR3 runs to 15 residues. The J segment lost 8 bases and the V segment lost 5 bases, leaving 10 bases of the junction unmatched. Germline V CDR1 and CDR2: SEHNR, FQNEAQ (reference sequence). CDR3 nucleotide sequence: TGTGCCAGCAGCCCAGGACAGGGCTTAGGGGAAAAACTGTTTTTT. Residues: CASSPGQGLGEKLFF.

The rearrangement joins TRBV5-6 to TRBJ2-7, with TRBD2 matching over 8 bases. J lost 4 bases, V lost 0 bases, and 3 bases had no gene match. Germline V lookup: CDR1 SGHDT, CDR2 YYEEEE. CDR3 length: 14 residues. The CDR3: CASSLGTSLYEQYF. DNA for the CDR3: TGTGCCAGCAGCTTGGGGACTAGCTTGTACGAGCAGTACTTC.

This rearrangement joins TRBV19 to TRBJ1-4; D gene ambiguous. The CDR3 extends over 15 amino acids. Germline V gives CDR1 LNHDA, CDR2 SQIVND (reference sequence). Trimming pared 7 bases from V and 0 bases from J, leaving 12 bases between. This CDR3 is CASTLASATNEKLFF. CDR3 DNA: TGTGCCAGTACCCTTGCCAGTGCAACTAATGAAAAACTGTTTTTT. The full variable domain, completed using reference TRBV19 and TRBJ1-4, is DGGITQSPKYLFRKEGQNVTLSCEQNLNHDAMYWYRQDPGQGLRLIYYSQIVNDFQKGDIAEGYSVSREKKESFPLTVTSAQKNPTAFYLCASTLASATNEKLFFGSGTQLSVL.

The CDR3 DNA follows: TGTGCCTGGAGTCCGAGCTATAGCAATCAGCCCCAGCATTTT. Residues: CAWSPSYSNQPQHF. The chain links TRBV30 to TRBJ1-5; D is undetermined. Trimming removed 2 bases from V and 0 bases from J, with 8 bases in between. The CDR3 spans 14 residues. CDR1 and CDR2 from the germline V gene are GTSNPN and SVGIG (reference sequence).

This clone is a singleton in its sample. This sequence joins TRBV28 and TRBJ2-7; 11 nucleotides agree with TRBD1. This CDR3 has 19 amino acids. The V gene end was trimmed by 5 bases and the J gene end by 0 bases; junction bases not matched to a gene: 15. Germline-derived CDR1 and CDR2 are MDHEN and SYDVKM. The CDR3 nucleotides read TGTGCCAGCAGTCCAACCGGGACTAGGGGGACAGGGGGCTCCTACGAGCAGTACTTC. It specifies CASSPTGTRGTGGSYEQYF.